Below, 10 T cell receptor beta chains from the same sample are listed, as sequenced in a study of blood T cell repertoires in COVID-19. Only in-frame clones appear in the TCRdb table, and some are missing; sequencing was by immunoSEQ multiplex PCR. The sample holds fewer than 400,000 clones, 85% to 95% seen once. Sequencing was done on a sample of PBMCs or T cells enriched from blood (not recorded which). The receptors stem from a woman in her 30s who had been exposed to COVID-19.

The rearrangement joins TRBV6-5 to TRBJ1-1; TRBD1 might be the D (5 bases). CDR3 length: 14 amino acids. Germline V gene data show CDR1 as MNHEY and CDR2 as SVGAGI. Trimming took off 0 bases at V and 4 bases at J, with 9 bases between the two ends. Here the CDR3 reads CASSYSSGVTEAFF. CDR3 DNA sequence: TGTGCCAGCAGTTACTCGTCGGGGGTCACTGAAGCTTTCTTT.

The chain couples TRBV25-1 to TRBJ2-2; D ambiguous. Trimming left V 4 bases short and J 0 bases short, with 15 bases between. The germline gives CDR1 MGHDK, CDR2 SYGVNS. The CDR3 covers 17 residues. The CDR3 region is CASSVVFLGTNTGELFF. The CDR3 DNA follows: TGTGCCAGCAGTGTGGTCTTTCTGGGCACGAACACCGGGGAGCTGTTTTTT.

The chain employs TRBV7-8 and TRBJ1-5, with 8 bases fitting TRBD1. The CDR3 consists of 15 residues. The V gene end was trimmed by 5 bases and the J gene end by 6 bases; junction bases not matched to a gene: 9. Germline CDR1 SGHVS, CDR2 FQNEAQ. The CDR3 region is CASSGTGTGGQPQHF. CDR3 nucleotides: TGTGCCAGCAGCGGAACCGGGACAGGCGGTCAGCCCCAGCATTTT.

This sequence joins TRBV25-1 and TRBJ1-1; D is ambiguous. The CDR3 runs to 11 residues. In germline, CDR1 is MGHDK, CDR2 SYGVNS. Trimming shortened V by 3 bases and J by 11 bases, and 10 bases separated the two germline ends. Here the CDR3 DNA reads TGTGCCAGCAGTGAGGGCTGGCGCGCTTTCTTT. It yields the protein CASSEGWRAFF.

The CDR3 region has the DNA TGTGCCAGCAGCCCGGTCGGGGGGATGGAGACCCAGTACTTC. Translation: CASSPVGGMETQYF. V is TRBV5-5 and J is TRBJ2-5, with 7 positions matching TRBD2. The CDR3 runs to 14 residues. Germline lookup yields CDR1 SGHKS and CDR2 YYEKEE (reference sequence). Trimming at V came to 4 bases and at J to 5 bases, leaving 8 bases not matched to a gene. Drawing the rest from reference TRBV5-5 and TRBJ2-5, the complete variable domain is DAGVTQSPTHLIKTRGQQVTLRCSPISGHKSVSWYQQVLGQGPQFIFQYYEKEERGRGNFPDRFSARQFPNYSSELNVNALLLGDSALYLCASSPVGGMETQYFGPGTRLLVL.

This chain connects TRBV18 to TRBJ1-1, with D possibly being TRBD1 (5 bases). V gave up 3 bases and J gave up 7 bases, with 12 bases separating them. Germline V CDR1 and CDR2: KGHSH, LQKENI. The CDR3 totals 13 residues. The CDR3 reads CASSPLGGIEAFF. CDR3 nucleotides: TGTGCCAGCTCACCGTTGGGGGGTATTGAAGCTTTCTTT.

This sequence joins TRBV27 and TRBJ1-1; 7 bases are a match to TRBD1. V lost 5 bases and J lost 0; bases outside the gene matches: 6. This CDR3 is built from 15 residues. CDR1 and CDR2 from the germline V gene are MNHEY and SMNVEV (reference sequence). The CDR3 DNA sequence: TGTGCCAGCAGTGTCTGGACAGGAGTGAACACTGAAGCTTTCTTT. Encoded protein: CASSVWTGVNTEAFF.

The chain recombines TRBV9 with TRBJ1-2; no reliable D call. Trimming removed 0 bases at V and 8 bases at J, with 14 bases between. Looked up from germline, CDR1 is SGDLS and CDR2 is YYNGEE. The CDR3 sequence is 14 residues long. The CDR3 DNA reads as TGTGCCAGCAGCGTAGGGGCGGGTTTGGAAGGCTACACCTTC. It translates to CASSVGAGLEGYTF.

This rearrangement joins TRBV6-5 to TRBJ1-2; 7 bases align to TRBD1. V lost 1 base and J lost 2; bases outside the gene matches: 4. Germline CDR1 and CDR2: MNHEY and SVGAGI. The CDR3 extends over 15 amino acids. CDR3 coding DNA: TGTGCCAGCAGTTACTACCTGACAGGGAACTATGGCTACACCTTC. Encoded protein: CASSYYLTGNYGYTF.

J is TRBJ1-4 and V is TRBV28, with a weak D call TRBD1 (6 bases). The length of the CDR3 is 15 residues. The V and J ends lost 6 bases and 2 bases respectively, with 13 bases between them. Germline V gene data show CDR1 as MDHEN and CDR2 as SYDVKM. CDR3 sequence: CASSLQGSTNEKLFF. The DNA of the CDR3 is TGTGCCAGCAGCCTGCAGGGGTCTACTAATGAAAAACTGTTTTTT.